This T cell receptor (beta chain) was sequenced in a study of shared clonotypes between healthy human individuals (TCRdb year 2020). In terms of the full investigation: The cohort included a few men and a couple of women between 18 and 49 years of age. Per donor, three plates each were used for CD4 naive and CD4 memory, two for CD8 naive, and one for CD8 memory. Blood TCR repertoires of five healthy adults were deeply sequenced to estimate repertoire size and the extent of clonotype sharing between individuals. To increase sequencing depth and limit assay-specific biases, TCR repertoire library preparation and sequencing were carried out by different laboratories using diverse techniques. Between about 0.85 and 9.5 billion PBMCs per donor were obtained by leukapheresis. What the study reported, not specific to this receptor: Higher generation probabilities were observed for clonotypes shared by all four sorted-subset donors than for non-shared clonotypes. Because the study included a small number of donors, the genetic and exposure-history diversity represented was limited. Rarefaction of sorted-subset datasets indicated incomplete sequencing despite the large sequencing depth. Naive subsets generally had larger estimated clonotype richness than memory subsets. Only blood was sampled, and tissue TCR repertoires likely differ from those in blood. Pairwise subsampling led to the expectation that sequencing depth would affect the degree of clonotype sharing among donors. Approximately 5% of naive CD4, around 3.5% of naive CD8, about 2.1% of memory CD4, and less than 0.45% of memory CD8 clonotypes were shared across four donors.

TCR CDR3 regions were amplified from genomic DNA by multiplex PCR using the deep immunoSEQ assay. Extracted genomic DNA from each cell subset was distributed evenly across all wells of several immunoSEQ 96-well plates, and each plate was treated as a replicate. Each replicate PCR for sorted subsets received about 220 ng genomic DNA, equal to roughly 30,000 T cell genomes. The purified libraries were quantified using a Qubit 3.0 fluorometer, sized with a Bioanalyzer 2100, and then quantified again using the KAPA Library Quantification kit. Every immunoSEQ 96-well plate was sequenced on a dedicated single-read 150-cycle Illumina NextSeq 550 flow cell. Turning to the authors' computational methods: Because the immunoSEQ output held only junctional sequences and lacked quality scores, the filtering could not match the filtering applied to full-length reads. To assign V/J genes and CDR3, sequences were annotated against IMGT germline references using PyIR, a Python wrapper for IgBLAST v1.9. Reads with weak V/J assignments (E-value above 1e-6), missing CDR3, stop codons, out-of-frame junctions, or ambiguous translated residues were removed. A V3J clonotype was defined by an identical inferred V gene, J gene, and CDR3 amino acid sequence. To compute the percentage overlap between repertoires, the number of shared unique clonotypes was divided by the size of the smaller repertoire. Repertoire richness was assessed with RTK rarefaction, the Chao1 estimator, and Recon v2.1 estimates of unobserved clonotypes. Generation probabilities were computed with OLGA for all TCRbeta clonotypes obtained by the gDNA method from several donors. In its TCRdb copy, this immuneACCESS table keeps in-frame sequences only and misses some clones. Where compared with another copy, unresolved V genes explain less than half of these, and the others have no known cause. The DNA was the basis for D and trimming; V, J and clone size are from that table. The sample table records 950,000 to 1,200,000 clones; roughly 77% of these occur just once. The top ten constitute about 0.89% of the sample.

The donors were healthy, HIV-negative adults with no recently reported acute infections or vaccinations. Only Caucasian adults living in Nashville, Tennessee, USA were represented among the donors. CD4+ T cells were enriched through magnetic negative selection, after which naive cells were positively selected on CD45RA and the remaining negative fraction served as the memory subset. Blood was obtained by leukapheresis, after which PBMCs were separated by Ficoll-Histopaque density gradient centrifugation and cryopreserved in liquid nitrogen vapor phase. Analytical flow cytometry was used to check the purity and quantity of each magnetically sorted T cell population. Genomic DNA was isolated from each sorted fraction and quantified by UV absorbance on a Nanodrop 2000c. Comments on this clone: Its recognized antigen is unknown. Per-base quality was not reported, and no clone a single base away is much larger than it.

The CDR3 runs 16 residues from the cysteine to the phenylalanine. The only DNA kept is the CDR3, 48 bases in frame from the first base. V is trimmed back by 5 bases and J by 5 bases, and the junction contains 15 bases that no gene match accounts for. The germline V gene sets CDR1 to MNHNS and CDR2 to SASEGT. The source of this sequence is a man younger than 35 in good health. Some clones in this sample may be carry-over from other donors' samples. Rearrangement joined TRBV6-1 to TRBJ2-7; the central 7 bases match TRBD1. Material: memory CD4+ T cells from PBMCs. What this sample's cell subset or site label stands for: CD45RA-negative fraction. The CDR3 has the sequence CASSKGQALLWDEQYF. The nucleotide sequence is TGTGCCAGCAGTAAAGGACAGGCCTTGCTCTGGGACGAGCAGTACTTC.